This T cell receptor (beta chain) came from a study of T cell repertoires in cytomegalovirus infection. In the study overall: Indications came from public TCR beta signatures; they pointed to CMV infection and to a matching HLA type.

Points on this clonotype: Its ends do not fully match the called genes, so a read error is possible.

This CDR3 comprises 14 residues. CDR1 is LNHDA and CDR2 is SQIVND in the germline V gene (reference sequence). TCRdb fed the reads into MiXCR, producing one record per CDR3 protein. The table records around 450,000 distinct CDR3 sequences, approximately 30% of them present only once. The sequence came from a human donor in good health (CMV status not recorded). Some clones in this sample may be carry-over from other donors' samples. Source material: PBMCs. The chain has TRBV19 and TRBJ1-2; D is undetermined. The CDR3 DNA sequence: TGTGCCAGTAGTAGGGAGCGGACTAACGATGGCTACACCTTC. It specifies CASSRERTNDGYTF.